A single sample gave rise to the 5 T cell receptor beta chains below, sequenced in a study of neurological immune-mediated disorders. TCRdb passed the 5' RACE reads through MiXCR, listing each CDR3 protein once. The sample lists about 38,000 distinct CDR3 sequences, around 4.8% occurring once. Sequenced: CD4+ T cells from blood. The receptor source for this set is a man between 18 and 35 years old in good health.

This clonotype was recorded at least ten times. The chain employs TRBV7-2 and TRBJ1-1; D is undetermined. The germline V gene encodes CDR1 SGHTA and CDR2 FQGNSA. Between the trimmed V and J ends, which lost 1 base and 1 base, there was a span of 4 bases. CDR3 length equals 13 residues. CDR3: CASSLDKNTEAFF. CDR3 DNA: TGTGCCAGCAGCTTAGACAAGAACACTGAAGCTTTCTTT. Based on the CDR3 plus reference TRBV7-2 and TRBJ1-1, the full variable domain is GAGVSQSPSNKVTEKGKDVELRCDPISGHTALYWYRQSLGQGLEFLIYFQGNSAPDKSGLPSDRFSAERTGGSVSTLTIQRTQQEDSAVYLCASSLDKNTEAFFGQGTRLTVV.

Many counts were recorded for this clonotype. V gene TRBV20-1 combines with J gene TRBJ2-7, with TRBD1 as a possible D gene (5 bases). Germline-derived CDR1 and CDR2 are DFQATT and SNEGSKA (reference sequence). There are 14 residues in the CDR3. Between the trimmed V and J ends, which lost 0 bases and 6 bases, there was a span of 15 bases. The CDR3 loop is CSARDGKGFSEQYF. The CDR3 region has the DNA TGCAGTGCTAGAGACGGCAAGGGGTTCTCCGAGCAGTACTTC.

This clonotype was seen ten or more times. This rearrangement joins TRBV5-1 to TRBJ2-3, with 7 bases fitting TRBD1. CDR1 SGHRS and CDR2 YFSETQ come from the germline V gene. The length of the CDR3 is 15 residues. Trimming took 0 bases from V and 2 from J; bases not matched to a gene: 3. CDR3 region: CASSLGDRYTDTQYF. The CDR3 DNA follows: TGCGCCAGCAGCTTGGGGGACAGATACACAGATACGCAGTATTTT.

This clonotype was detected many times. V gene TRBV5-1 combines with J gene TRBJ1-3; D gene unclear. The CDR3 is made up of 14 amino acids. V was trimmed by 0 bases and J by 4 bases, leaving 8 bases between them. The V gene's germline CDR1 is SGHRS and CDR2 YFSETQ. The CDR3 DNA reads TGCGCCAGCAGCTTGGAGGCGGACGGAAACACCATATATTTT. It codes for CASSLEADGNTIYF.

This clonotype was detected ten times or more. This chain links TRBV12-3 or TRBV12-4 with TRBJ1-1; 9 bases are shared with TRBD1. Trimming removed 5 bases from V and 5 bases from J; junction bases left unmatched: 6. The length of the CDR3 is 14 residues. CDR3 protein: CASSRTGVGTEAFF. For the CDR3, the DNA is TGTGCCAGCAGTCGGACAGGGGTTGGGACTGAAGCTTTCTTT.